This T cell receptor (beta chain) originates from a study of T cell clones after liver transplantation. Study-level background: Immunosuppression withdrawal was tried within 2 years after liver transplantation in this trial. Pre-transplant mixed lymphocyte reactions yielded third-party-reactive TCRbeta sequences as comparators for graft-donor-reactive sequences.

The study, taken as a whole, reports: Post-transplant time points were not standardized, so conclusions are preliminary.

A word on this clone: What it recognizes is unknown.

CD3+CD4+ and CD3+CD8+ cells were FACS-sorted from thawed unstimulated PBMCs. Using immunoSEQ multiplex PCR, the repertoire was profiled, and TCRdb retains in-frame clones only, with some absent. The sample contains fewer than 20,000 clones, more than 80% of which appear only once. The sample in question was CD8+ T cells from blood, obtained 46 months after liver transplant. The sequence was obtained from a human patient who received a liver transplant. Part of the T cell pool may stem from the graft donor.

In nucleotides, the CDR3 is TGTGCCAGCAGTGAACTAGCGGGAGGCCCATTGGGCACAGATACGCAGTATTTT. Encoded protein: CASSELAGGPLGTDTQYF. This chain links TRBV25-1 with TRBJ2-3, with 11 bases that match TRBD2. V dropped 2 bases and J dropped 1; count of bases not matched to a gene: 8. The length of the CDR3 is 18 residues. In germline, CDR1 is MGHDK, CDR2 SYGVNS.